Described below is a single T cell receptor beta chain sequence and its context. What it recognizes is unknown. CDR1 is LNHDA and CDR2 is SQIVND in the germline V gene (reference sequence). V lost 2 bases to trimming and J lost 9 bases, with 14 bases between them. The CDR3 consists of 14 residues. Researchers ran the PCR with 60 Vbeta and 13 Jbeta primers. Sequenced by immunoSEQ multiplex PCR; TCRdb stores in-frame clones only, minus some. Of approximately 150,000 clones in the sample, about 85% were seen once. The sample originates from a study of cytomegalovirus exposure and HLA in healthy donors. General study results and limits: HLA alleles showed associations with some 15,000 TCR beta sequences in a later analysis, at a 0.05 false discovery rate.

Sequenced sample: PBMCs. The chain employs TRBV19 and TRBJ2-1, with unresolved D. This TCR came from a man in his thirties or forties in good health and CMV-seropositive. CDR3 amino acids: CASSISGVSTEQFF. DNA for the CDR3: TGTGCCAGTAGTATATCCGGAGTATCAACTGAGCAGTTCTTC.